The rows below give T cell receptor beta chains drawn from one sample of a study of blood T cell repertoires in COVID-19. The data were produced by immunoSEQ multiplex PCR, yet TCRdb's version contains in-frame clones alone and is incomplete. The table has 170,000 or so clones, approximately 81% seen once. The sample was peripheral blood. These receptor sequences come from a man aged 18-30 years with active or convalescent COVID-19. The conserved cysteine and the conserved F or W are not part of the CDR3 here. Fields, in order: V gene, J gene, CDR3 protein.

v_gene: TRBV11-2; j_gene: TRBJ1-3; CDR3aa: ASRRDSSGNTIY
v_gene: TRBV28; j_gene: TRBJ2-5; CDR3aa: ASSPGTADAETQY
v_gene: TRBV5-5; j_gene: TRBJ2-5; CDR3aa: ASSVTSGGVETQY
v_gene: TRBV6-5; j_gene: TRBJ1-1; CDR3aa: ASSRQGASTEAF
v_gene: TRBV3-1/TRBV3-2; j_gene: TRBJ2-6; CDR3aa: ASSFTGLAGGSFSGANVLT
v_gene: TRBV28; j_gene: TRBJ1-2; CDR3aa: ASFVTGNLANYGYT
v_gene: TRBV7-2; j_gene: TRBJ1-2; CDR3aa: ASSLEGQPNYGYT
v_gene: TRBV10-2; j_gene: TRBJ2-7; CDR3aa: ASSEFRDRGFEQY
v_gene: TRBV7-8; j_gene: TRBJ1-1; CDR3aa: ASSESRGFTEAF
v_gene: TRBV29-1; j_gene: TRBJ2-7; CDR3aa: SVRPGIGYEQY
v_gene: TRBV19; j_gene: TRBJ2-7; CDR3aa: ASSLGLAYEQY
v_gene: TRBV4-1; j_gene: TRBJ1-2; CDR3aa: ASSQNERGANGYT
v_gene: TRBV6-2/TRBV6-3; j_gene: TRBJ2-7; CDR3aa: ASSLGGVPYEQY
v_gene: TRBV6-5; j_gene: TRBJ1-2; CDR3aa: ASRGQKSSWRYT